The clone carrying this T cell receptor beta chain has ten or more counts. The target antigen is unknown. Trimming at V came to 1 base and at J to 5 bases, leaving 3 bases not matched to a gene. The germline CDR1 and CDR2 sequences are SGHVS and FNYEAQ. This CDR3 has 15 amino acids. A single record per CDR3 protein comes from TCRdb applying MiXCR to the RT-PCR reads. The sample gives some 480,000 distinct CDR3 sequences, 10% to 11% of which show up once; around 12% is in the top ten. This sample is drawn from a study of response to subunit inactivated influenza vaccine. Findings and caveats of the study: Seasonal influenza vaccination, on each occasion, was suggested by the authors to recruit few new T cells.

The gene calls are TRBV7-6 and TRBJ2-2, with 8 bases lining up with TRBD1. Source: PBMCs from blood, taken around seven weeks after vaccination. This TCR was sampled from a man aged 45-60 years who received an inactivated influenza vaccine. CDR3 sequence reads: CASSLGTGSTGELFF. In DNA form, the CDR3 reads TGTGCCAGCAGCTTAGGGACAGGGTCAACCGGGGAGCTGTTTTTT.